This entry concerns a single TCR beta chain. Produced via immunoSEQ multiplex PCR; TCRdb's table is partial and in-frame only. This repertoire shows approximately 50,000 clones, less than 95% found once; its top ten account for less than 0.4%. The data originate from a study of T cell changes during pregnancy in multiple sclerosis. The sample here was CD4+ T cells from peripheral blood mononuclear cells, taken in the third trimester of pregnancy. The receptor's source is a female donor with multiple sclerosis, enrolled in a pregnancy study.

CDR3 sequence reads: CASSLAGGPHEQYF. CDR3 nucleotide sequence: TGTGCCAGCAGCTTAGCGGGGGGGCCCCACGAGCAGTACTTC. J is TRBJ2-7 and V is TRBV7-9, with D tentatively TRBD2 (7 bases). Germline lookup yields CDR1 SEHNR and CDR2 FQNEAQ (reference sequence). Trimming cost V 0 bases and J 5 bases, with 11 bases left between them. The CDR3 spans 14 residues.